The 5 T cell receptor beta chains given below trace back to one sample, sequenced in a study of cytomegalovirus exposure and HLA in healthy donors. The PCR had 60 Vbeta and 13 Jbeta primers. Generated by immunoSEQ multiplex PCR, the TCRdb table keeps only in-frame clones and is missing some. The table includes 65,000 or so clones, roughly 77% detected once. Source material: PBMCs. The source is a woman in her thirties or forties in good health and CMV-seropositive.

CDR3 in DNA: TGTGCCAGCAGGCCGGGAGGGAACACTGAAGCTTTCTTT. It translates to CASRPGGNTEAFF. The gene calls are TRBV27 and TRBJ1-1; D is ambiguous. Trimming shortened V by 6 bases and J by 1 base, and 9 bases separated the two germline ends. CDR1 is MNHEY, CDR2 SMNVEV, per germline (reference sequence). The CDR3 has 13 residues.

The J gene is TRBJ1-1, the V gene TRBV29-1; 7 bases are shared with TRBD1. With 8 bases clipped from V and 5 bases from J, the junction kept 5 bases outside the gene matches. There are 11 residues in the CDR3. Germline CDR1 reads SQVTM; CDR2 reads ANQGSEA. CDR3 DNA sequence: TGCAGCCCAAAACAGGGGACTGAAGCTTTCTTT. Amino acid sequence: CSPKQGTEAFF.

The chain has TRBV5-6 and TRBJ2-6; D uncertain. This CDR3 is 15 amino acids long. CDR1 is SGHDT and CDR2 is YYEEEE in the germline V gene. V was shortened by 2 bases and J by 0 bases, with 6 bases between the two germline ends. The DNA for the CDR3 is TGTGCCAGCAGCTTTGGGCTCTCTGGGGCCAACGTCCTGACTTTC. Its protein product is CASSFGLSGANVLTF.

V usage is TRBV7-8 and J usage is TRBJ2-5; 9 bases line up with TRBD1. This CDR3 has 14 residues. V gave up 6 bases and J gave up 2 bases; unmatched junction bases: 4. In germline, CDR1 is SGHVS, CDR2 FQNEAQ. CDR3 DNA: TGTGCCAGCAGTCGGACAGGGGAACAAGAGACCCAGTACTTC. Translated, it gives CASSRTGEQETQYF.

The CDR3 DNA is TGTGCCTGGAGTCCCGGGTACTCCTATAATTCACCCCTCCACTTT. Encoded protein: CAWSPGYSYNSPLHF. V and J are TRBV30 and TRBJ1-6; D unclear. This CDR3 is built from 15 residues. Germline CDR1 is GTSNPN and CDR2 is SVGIG (reference sequence). The V gene lost 2 bases and the J gene lost 0 bases, with 8 bases spanning the gap.